This T cell receptor beta chain was identified in a study of OX40 agonist ivuxolimab in advanced cancers. Study overall: Eligibility rules accepted prior anti-PD-1, anti-PD-L1 or anti-CTLA-4 therapy, and roughly 40% had some. Partial responses were achieved by three patients: one hepatocellular carcinoma, two cutaneous melanoma. Study-wide points: CD8+ T cells showed, on average, more clonal expansion than CD4+ cells.

Concerning this clone: The antigen remains unidentified.

Germline values: CDR1 MNHEY, CDR2 SMNVEV (reference sequence). V was trimmed by 0 bases and J by 1 base, leaving 9 bases between them. The CDR3 extends over 15 amino acids. The assay was immunoSEQ multiplex PCR, and TCRdb's table has in-frame clones only and misses some. The sample records 25,000 to 30,000 clones, around nine tenths being singletons. Sequenced material: CD4+ or CD8+ T cells sorted from blood, taken in a trial of the OX40 agonist ivuxolimab. The chain combines TRBV27 with TRBJ1-1; D is unclear. The origin of this receptor is an adult with an advanced solid tumor such as melanoma, head and neck, liver or kidney cancer. In nucleotides, the CDR3 is TGTGCCAGCAGTTTATCTTTAGGGCCGAACACTGAAGCTTTCTTT. The encoded protein is CASSLSLGPNTEAFF.